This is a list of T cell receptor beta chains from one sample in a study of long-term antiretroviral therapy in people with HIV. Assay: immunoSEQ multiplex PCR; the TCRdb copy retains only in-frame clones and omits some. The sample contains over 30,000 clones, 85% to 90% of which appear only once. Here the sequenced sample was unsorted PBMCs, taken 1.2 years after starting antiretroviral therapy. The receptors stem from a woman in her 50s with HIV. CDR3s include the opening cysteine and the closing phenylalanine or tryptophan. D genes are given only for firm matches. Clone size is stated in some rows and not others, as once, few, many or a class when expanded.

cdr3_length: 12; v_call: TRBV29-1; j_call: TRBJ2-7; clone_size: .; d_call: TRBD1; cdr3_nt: TGCAGCGGGGGTCGGCAGGGGGTCGAGCAGTACTTC; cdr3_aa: CSGGRQGVEQYF
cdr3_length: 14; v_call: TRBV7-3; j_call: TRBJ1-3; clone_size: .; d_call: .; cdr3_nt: TGTGCCAGCAGCTTAACAGGGGTTGGAAACACCATATATTTT; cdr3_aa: CASSLTGVGNTIYF
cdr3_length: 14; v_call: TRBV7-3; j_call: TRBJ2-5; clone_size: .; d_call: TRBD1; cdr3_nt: TGTGCCAGCAGCATCACAGGGGATCAAGAGACCCAGTACTTC; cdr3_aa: CASSITGDQETQYF
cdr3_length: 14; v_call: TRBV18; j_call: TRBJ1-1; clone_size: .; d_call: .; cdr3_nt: TGTGCCAGCTCACCACTTCAGGGGAACACTGAAGCTTTCTTT; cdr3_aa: CASSPLQGNTEAFF
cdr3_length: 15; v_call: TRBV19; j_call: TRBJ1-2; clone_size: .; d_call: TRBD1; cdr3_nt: TGTGCCAGTAGGCTCATGACAGGGGAGGCCTATGGCTACACCTTC; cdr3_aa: CASRLMTGEAYGYTF
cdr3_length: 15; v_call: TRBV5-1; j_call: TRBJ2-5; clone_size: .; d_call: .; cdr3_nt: TGCGCCAGCAGCCAGGCTCAGGGAGAGCAGGAGACCCAGTACTTC; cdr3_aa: CASSQAQGEQETQYF
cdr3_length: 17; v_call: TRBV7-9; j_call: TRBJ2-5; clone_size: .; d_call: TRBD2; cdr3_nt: TGTGCCAGCAGCTCCGTCGGGGGGTACCGACCCCTCGGGGACCAGTACTTC; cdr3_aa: CASSSVGGYRPLGDQYF
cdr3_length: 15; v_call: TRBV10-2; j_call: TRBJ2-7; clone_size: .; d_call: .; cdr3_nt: TGCGCCAGCAGTGAGCAGCGACCACCTTCCTACGAGCAGTACTTC; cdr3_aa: CASSEQRPPSYEQYF
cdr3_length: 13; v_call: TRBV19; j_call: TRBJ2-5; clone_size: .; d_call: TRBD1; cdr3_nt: TGTGCCAGTAAGGGGACAGCCCAAGAGACCCAGTACTTC; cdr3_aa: CASKGTAQETQYF
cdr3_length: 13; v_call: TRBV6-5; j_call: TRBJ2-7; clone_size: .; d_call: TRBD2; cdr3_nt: TGTGCCACCAGTGGGGGGGTCCGCTACGAGCAGTACTTC; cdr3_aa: CATSGGVRYEQYF
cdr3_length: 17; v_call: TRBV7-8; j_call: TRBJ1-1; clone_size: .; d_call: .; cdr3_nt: TGTGCCAGCAGCTTCTCAGGAGGTCACGGGGGAGCCACTGAAGCTTTCTTT; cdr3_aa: CASSFSGGHGGATEAFF
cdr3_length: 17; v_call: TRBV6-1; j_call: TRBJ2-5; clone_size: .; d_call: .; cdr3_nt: TGTGCCAGCAGTGAATATTGGGGGGACCAACTAGGGGGGGCCCAGTACTTC; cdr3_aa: CASSEYWGDQLGGAQYF
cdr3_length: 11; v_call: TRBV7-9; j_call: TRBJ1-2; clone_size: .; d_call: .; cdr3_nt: TGTGCCAGCAGCTTAGTAGGGAGCTACACCTTC; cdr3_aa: CASSLVGSYTF
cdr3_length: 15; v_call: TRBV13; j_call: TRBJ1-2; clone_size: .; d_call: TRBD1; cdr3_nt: TGTGCCAGCAGCTTAAGGGCAGGGGGCCAGGCGGGCTACACCTTC; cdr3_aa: CASSLRAGGQAGYTF
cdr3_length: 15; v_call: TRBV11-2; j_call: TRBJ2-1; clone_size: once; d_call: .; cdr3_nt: TGTGCCAGCAGCCCACGGCAGGGGTCGGGAAATGAGCAGTTCTTC; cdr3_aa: CASSPRQGSGNEQFF
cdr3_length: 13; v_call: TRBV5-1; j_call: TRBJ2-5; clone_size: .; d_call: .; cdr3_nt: TGCGCCAGCAGCTCTCCCGTGGCCAGGACCCAGTACTTC; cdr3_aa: CASSSPVARTQYF
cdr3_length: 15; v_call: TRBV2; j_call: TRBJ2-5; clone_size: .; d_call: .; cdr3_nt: TGTGCCAGCAGTGAAGGCGGCCCCCCGCAAGAGACCCAGTACTTC; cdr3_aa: CASSEGGPPQETQYF
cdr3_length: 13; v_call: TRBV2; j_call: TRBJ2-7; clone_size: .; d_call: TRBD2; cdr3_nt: TGTGCCAGCCGAACTAGCGGTACCTACGAGCAGTACTTC; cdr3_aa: CASRTSGTYEQYF
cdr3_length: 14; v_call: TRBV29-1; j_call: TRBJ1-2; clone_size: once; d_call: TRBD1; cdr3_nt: TGCAGCACCAGACCGGGACAGGGAGGATCTGGCTACACCTTC; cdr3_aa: CSTRPGQGGSGYTF
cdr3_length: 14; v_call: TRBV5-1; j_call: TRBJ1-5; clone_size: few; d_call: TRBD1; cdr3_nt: TGCGCCAGCAGCCTGACAGGGAAAAATCAGCCCCAGCATTTT; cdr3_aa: CASSLTGKNQPQHF
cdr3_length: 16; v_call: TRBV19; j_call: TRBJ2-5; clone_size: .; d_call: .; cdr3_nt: TGTGCCAGTAGTCCCCCAGGGGATTGGAGGCAAGAGACCCAGTACTTC; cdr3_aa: CASSPPGDWRQETQYF
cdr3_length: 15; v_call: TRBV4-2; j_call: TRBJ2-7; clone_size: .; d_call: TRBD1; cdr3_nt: TGTGCCAGCAGCCAAGCCAGGGGACAGGGCTACGAGCAGTACTTC; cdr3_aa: CASSQARGQGYEQYF
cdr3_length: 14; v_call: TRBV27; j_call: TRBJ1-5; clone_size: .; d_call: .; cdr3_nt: TGTGCCAGCAGCGAAATTGGGGGCAATCAGCCCCAGCATTTT; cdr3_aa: CASSEIGGNQPQHF
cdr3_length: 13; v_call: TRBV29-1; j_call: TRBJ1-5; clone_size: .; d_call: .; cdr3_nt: TGCAGCGTTGCGGCACAGAAGAATCAGCCCCAGCATTTT; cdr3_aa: CSVAAQKNQPQHF
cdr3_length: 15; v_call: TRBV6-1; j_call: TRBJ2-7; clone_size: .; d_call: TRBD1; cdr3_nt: TGTGCCAGCAGAGGACAGGGGGAGGCCTCCTACGAGCAGTACTTC; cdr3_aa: CASRGQGEASYEQYF
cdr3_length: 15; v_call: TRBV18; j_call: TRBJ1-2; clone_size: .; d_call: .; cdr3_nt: TGTGCCAGCTCAAATAAGACGCTAGCTAACTATGGCTACACCTTC; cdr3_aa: CASSNKTLANYGYTF
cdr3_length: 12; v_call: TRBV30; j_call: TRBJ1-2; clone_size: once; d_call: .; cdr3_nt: TGTGCCTGGAGTGTTAATTCAGGTATCGGCACCTTC; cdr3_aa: CAWSVNSGIGTF
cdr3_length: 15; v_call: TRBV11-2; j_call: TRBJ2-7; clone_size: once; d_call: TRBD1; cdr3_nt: TGTGCCAGCAGCTTAACGGGACAGCCTTGGGGCGAGCAGTACTTC; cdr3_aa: CASSLTGQPWGEQYF
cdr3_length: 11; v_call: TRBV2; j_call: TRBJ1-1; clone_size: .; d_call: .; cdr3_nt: TGTGCCCGAGGGAAAAACACTGAAGCTTTCTTT; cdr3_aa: CARGKNTEAFF
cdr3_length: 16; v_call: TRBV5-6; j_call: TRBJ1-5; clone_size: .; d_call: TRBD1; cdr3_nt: TGTGCCAGCAGCAGTAAACAGGGGCTCATCAATCAGCCCCAGCATTTT; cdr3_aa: CASSSKQGLINQPQHF
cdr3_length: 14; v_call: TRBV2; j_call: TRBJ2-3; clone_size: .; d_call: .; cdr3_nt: TGTGCCAGCAGTCAAAACAGGGGCACAGATACGCAGTATTTT; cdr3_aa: CASSQNRGTDTQYF
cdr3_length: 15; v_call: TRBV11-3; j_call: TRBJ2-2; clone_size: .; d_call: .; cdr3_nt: TGTGCCAGCAGCTTAGTGGCGGAGAACACCGGGGAGCTGTTTTTT; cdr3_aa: CASSLVAENTGELFF
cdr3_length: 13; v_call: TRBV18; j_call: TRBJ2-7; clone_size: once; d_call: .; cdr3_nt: TGTGCCAGCTCACCACCATTGGGTAGTGAGCAGTACTTC; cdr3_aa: CASSPPLGSEQYF
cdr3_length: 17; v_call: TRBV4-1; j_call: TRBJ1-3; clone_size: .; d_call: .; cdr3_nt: TGCGCCAGCAGCCAAGTGTCAGGACAGAACTCTGGAAACACCATATATTTT; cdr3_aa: CASSQVSGQNSGNTIYF
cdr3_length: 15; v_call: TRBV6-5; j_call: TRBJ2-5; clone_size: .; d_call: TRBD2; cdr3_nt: TGTGCCAGCAGTTACGCGACTAGCGGGGGACAGACCCAGTACTTC; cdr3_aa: CASSYATSGGQTQYF
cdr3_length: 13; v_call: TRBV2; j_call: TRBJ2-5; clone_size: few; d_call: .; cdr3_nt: TGTGCCAGCAGTGCCCCGCCCCAAGAGACCCAGTACTTC; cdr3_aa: CASSAPPQETQYF
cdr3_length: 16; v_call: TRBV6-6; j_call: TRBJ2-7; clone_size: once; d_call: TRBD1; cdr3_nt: TGTGCCAGCAGCCTGAACAGGGGCGATAGCTCCTACGAGCAGTACTTC; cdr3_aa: CASSLNRGDSSYEQYF
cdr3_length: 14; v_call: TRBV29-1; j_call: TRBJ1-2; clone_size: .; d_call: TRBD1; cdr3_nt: TGCAGCGTTATGACAGGGGTATCCAACTATGGCTACACCTTC; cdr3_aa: CSVMTGVSNYGYTF
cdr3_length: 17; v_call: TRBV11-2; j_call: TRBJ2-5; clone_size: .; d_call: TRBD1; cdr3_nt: TGTGCCAGCAGCTTCAAGATGGACAGGGGGGACCAAGAGACCCAGTACTTC; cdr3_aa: CASSFKMDRGDQETQYF
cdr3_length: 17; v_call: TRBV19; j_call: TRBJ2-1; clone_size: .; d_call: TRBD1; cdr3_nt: TGTGCCAGTAGTGCGTTCCCGGGACAGGGAACCGACAATGAGCAGTTCTTC; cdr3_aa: CASSAFPGQGTDNEQFF
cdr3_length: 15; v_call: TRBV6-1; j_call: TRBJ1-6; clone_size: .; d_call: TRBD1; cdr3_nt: TGTGCCAGCAGTGCCCGGGACAGGGCGAGTTCACCCCTCCACTTT; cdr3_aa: CASSARDRASSPLHF